These T cell receptor beta chains were read from a single sample in a study of blood T cell repertoires in COVID-19. This table comes from immunoSEQ multiplex PCR, and its TCRdb copy is limited to in-frame clones, with some not included. In the table there are 130,000 to 150,000 clones, about 80% of which are singletons. The sample consisted of peripheral blood. The receptors shown here come from a man between 65 and 79 years old who had recovered from COVID-19. CDR3s include the opening cysteine and the closing phenylalanine or tryptophan. The order of the fields is clone size, V gene, J gene, D gene, CDR3 protein, CDR3 DNA. The D gene is left open where the match is weak. The size field is filled for only some rows; it gives once, few, many or a size class.

abundance: -
v_gene: TRBV4-3
j_gene: TRBJ1-2
d_gene: TRBD1
CDR3aa: CASSPKGTAYGYTF
CDR3nt: TGCGCCAGCAGCCCGAAAGGGACAGCTTATGGCTACACCTTC

abundance: -
v_gene: TRBV20-1
j_gene: TRBJ2-3
d_gene: -
CDR3aa: CSASDPSTDTQYF
CDR3nt: TGCAGTGCTAGTGACCCTAGCACAGATACGCAGTATTTT

abundance: -
v_gene: TRBV18
j_gene: TRBJ2-2
d_gene: -
CDR3aa: CASSTQGHSNTGELFF
CDR3nt: TGTGCCAGCTCAACTCAGGGACATTCGAACACCGGGGAGCTGTTTTTT

abundance: -
v_gene: TRBV27
j_gene: TRBJ2-1
d_gene: -
CDR3aa: CASSRNRESNEQFF
CDR3nt: TGTGCCAGCAGCAGGAACAGGGAAAGCAATGAGCAGTTCTTC

abundance: -
v_gene: TRBV24-1
j_gene: TRBJ2-3
d_gene: TRBD2
CDR3aa: CATRSSGSYSLDTQYF
CDR3nt: TGTGCCACCAGATCCAGCGGGAGTTATTCCCTGGATACGCAGTATTTT

abundance: few
v_gene: TRBV5-6
j_gene: TRBJ2-7
d_gene: -
CDR3aa: CASSSRGYGEQYF
CDR3nt: TGTGCCAGCAGCTCTCGCGGGTACGGCGAGCAGTACTTC

abundance: -
v_gene: TRBV10-3
j_gene: TRBJ2-7
d_gene: TRBD1
CDR3aa: CAISGRQGSTYEQYF
CDR3nt: TGTGCCATCAGTGGGAGACAGGGGTCAACCTACGAGCAGTACTTC

abundance: -
v_gene: TRBV7-8
j_gene: TRBJ2-7
d_gene: TRBD1
CDR3aa: CASSFMQGALYEQYF
CDR3nt: TGTGCCAGCAGCTTCATGCAGGGGGCCTTGTACGAGCAGTACTTC

abundance: -
v_gene: TRBV6-6
j_gene: TRBJ2-7
d_gene: TRBD1
CDR3aa: CASSYIRDRGHEQYF
CDR3nt: TGTGCCAGCAGTTACATCCGGGACAGGGGCCACGAGCAGTACTTC

abundance: -
v_gene: TRBV27
j_gene: TRBJ1-6
d_gene: -
CDR3aa: CASGVRRQTIYPLHF
CDR3nt: TGTGCCAGCGGGGTCCGGAGGCAGACAATTTACCCCCTCCACTTT

abundance: -
v_gene: TRBV4-2
j_gene: TRBJ2-7
d_gene: -
CDR3aa: CASSQDPGSSYEQYF
CDR3nt: TGTGCCAGCAGCCAAGATCCGGGGAGCTCCTACGAGCAGTACTTC

abundance: once
v_gene: TRBV7-2
j_gene: TRBJ1-1
d_gene: -
CDR3aa: CASSLASATNTEAFF
CDR3nt: TGTGCCAGCAGCTTAGCGAGTGCCACGAACACTGAAGCTTTCTTT

abundance: -
v_gene: TRBV3-1/TRBV3-2
j_gene: TRBJ2-5
d_gene: -
CDR3aa: CASSQVFETQYF
CDR3nt: TGTGCCAGCAGCCAAGTATTCGAGACCCAGTACTTC

abundance: -
v_gene: TRBV4-1
j_gene: TRBJ1-1
d_gene: -
CDR3aa: CASSQVGADTEAFF
CDR3nt: TGCGCCAGCAGCCAAGTGGGAGCGGACACTGAAGCTTTCTTT

abundance: few
v_gene: TRBV5-4
j_gene: TRBJ2-7
d_gene: TRBD2
CDR3aa: CASSLEWEGNDEQYF
CDR3nt: TGTGCCAGCAGCTTGGAATGGGAGGGGAACGACGAGCAGTACTTC

abundance: -
v_gene: TRBV27
j_gene: TRBJ2-2
d_gene: TRBD1
CDR3aa: CASSSRQGTNTGELFF
CDR3nt: TGTGCCAGCAGTTCGCGACAGGGGACGAACACCGGGGAGCTGTTTTTT

abundance: many
v_gene: TRBV2
j_gene: TRBJ2-6
d_gene: -
CDR3aa: CASRAGFGANVLTF
CDR3nt: TGTGCCAGCAGGGCAGGGTTTGGGGCCAACGTCCTGACTTTC

abundance: -
v_gene: TRBV27
j_gene: TRBJ2-1
d_gene: TRBD2
CDR3aa: CASSFILAGEVNEQFF
CDR3nt: TGTGCCAGCAGTTTCATACTAGCGGGAGAAGTCAACGAGCAGTTCTTC

abundance: -
v_gene: TRBV7-9
j_gene: TRBJ1-6
d_gene: TRBD1
CDR3aa: CASSPPTGGGISPLHF
CDR3nt: TGTGCCAGCAGCCCACCCACAGGGGGAGGAATTTCACCCCTCCACTTT

abundance: -
v_gene: TRBV30
j_gene: TRBJ1-4
d_gene: -
CDR3aa: CAWSGVGGSEKLFF
CDR3nt: TGTGCCTGGAGTGGGGTTGGGGGGAGTGAAAAACTGTTTTTT

abundance: once
v_gene: TRBV7-9
j_gene: TRBJ2-5
d_gene: TRBD2
CDR3aa: CASSWGTSGIGETQYF
CDR3nt: TGTGCCAGCAGCTGGGGGACTAGCGGGATCGGAGAGACCCAGTACTTC

abundance: -
v_gene: TRBV7-2
j_gene: TRBJ2-1
d_gene: TRBD2
CDR3aa: CASRTSGNIYNEQFF
CDR3nt: TGTGCCAGCCGGACTAGCGGAAACATCTACAATGAGCAGTTCTTC

abundance: few
v_gene: TRBV19
j_gene: TRBJ2-1
d_gene: TRBD1
CDR3aa: CASSLLRTGNEQFF
CDR3nt: TGTGCCAGTAGTCTTCTTCGGACAGGGAATGAGCAGTTCTTC

abundance: -
v_gene: TRBV7-9
j_gene: TRBJ2-1
d_gene: TRBD2
CDR3aa: CASSLKGTSFHEQFF
CDR3nt: TGTGCCAGCAGCTTAAAGGGGACTAGTTTCCATGAGCAGTTCTTC

abundance: -
v_gene: TRBV10-1
j_gene: TRBJ2-7
d_gene: TRBD2
CDR3aa: CASSEGASGTYEQYF
CDR3nt: TGCGCCAGCAGTGAGGGGGCTAGCGGTACCTACGAGCAGTACTTC

abundance: many
v_gene: TRBV4-2
j_gene: TRBJ2-2
d_gene: TRBD2
CDR3aa: CASSLQLAGVTTGELFF
CDR3nt: TGTGCCAGCAGCCTCCAACTAGCGGGTGTAACCACCGGGGAGCTGTTTTTT

abundance: -
v_gene: TRBV5-1
j_gene: TRBJ2-7
d_gene: -
CDR3aa: CASSLSSGTYEQYF
CDR3nt: TGCGCCAGCAGCCTATCGAGCGGTACCTACGAGCAGTACTTC

abundance: -
v_gene: TRBV4-2
j_gene: TRBJ1-2
d_gene: TRBD1
CDR3aa: CASSQDRQGVNGYTF
CDR3nt: TGTGCCAGCAGCCAAGATCGACAGGGGGTCAATGGCTACACCTTC

abundance: -
v_gene: TRBV7-2
j_gene: TRBJ1-2
d_gene: -
CDR3aa: CASSATVYGYTF
CDR3nt: TGTGCCAGCAGCGCCACAGTTTATGGCTACACCTTC

abundance: -
v_gene: TRBV5-1
j_gene: TRBJ2-1
d_gene: -
CDR3aa: CASSSADEQFF
CDR3nt: TGCGCCAGCAGCAGCGCGGATGAGCAGTTCTTC

abundance: -
v_gene: TRBV29-1
j_gene: TRBJ1-2
d_gene: TRBD1
CDR3aa: CSVTTTGQGARSYGYTF
CDR3nt: TGCAGCGTGACTACCACGGGACAGGGGGCACGGAGCTATGGCTACACCTTC

abundance: -
v_gene: TRBV9
j_gene: TRBJ2-7
d_gene: TRBD1
CDR3aa: CASSVGDRGRNEQYF
CDR3nt: TGTGCCAGCAGCGTAGGAGACAGGGGGCGTAACGAGCAGTACTTC

abundance: -
v_gene: TRBV15
j_gene: TRBJ2-5
d_gene: -
CDR3aa: CATSPAPIGGETQYF
CDR3nt: TGTGCCACCAGTCCCGCTCCCATTGGAGGAGAGACCCAGTACTTC

abundance: -
v_gene: TRBV3-1/TRBV3-2
j_gene: TRBJ2-1
d_gene: -
CDR3aa: CASSQGPGSYNEQFF
CDR3nt: TGTGCCAGCAGCCAAGGTCCGGGTTCCTACAATGAGCAGTTCTTC

abundance: many
v_gene: TRBV11-2
j_gene: TRBJ2-5
d_gene: TRBD2
CDR3aa: CASSPPGYGGRRETQYF
CDR3nt: TGTGCCAGCAGCCCTCCGGGCTACGGCGGGAGACGAGAGACCCAGTACTTC